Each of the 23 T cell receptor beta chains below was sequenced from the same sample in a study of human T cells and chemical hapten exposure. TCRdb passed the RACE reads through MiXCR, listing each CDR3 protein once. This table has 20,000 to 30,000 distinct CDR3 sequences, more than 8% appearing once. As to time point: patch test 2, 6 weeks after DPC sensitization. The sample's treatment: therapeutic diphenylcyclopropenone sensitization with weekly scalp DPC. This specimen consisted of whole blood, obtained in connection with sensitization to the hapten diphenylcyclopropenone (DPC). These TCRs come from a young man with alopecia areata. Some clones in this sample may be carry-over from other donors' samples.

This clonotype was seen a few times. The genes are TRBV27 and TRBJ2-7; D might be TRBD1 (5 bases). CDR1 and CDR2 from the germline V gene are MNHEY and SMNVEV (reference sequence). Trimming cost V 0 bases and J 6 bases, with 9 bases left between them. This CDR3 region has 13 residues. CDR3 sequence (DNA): TGTGCCAGCAGTTTATCCAGGGCTGGCGAGCAGTACTTC. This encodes CASSLSRAGEQYF.

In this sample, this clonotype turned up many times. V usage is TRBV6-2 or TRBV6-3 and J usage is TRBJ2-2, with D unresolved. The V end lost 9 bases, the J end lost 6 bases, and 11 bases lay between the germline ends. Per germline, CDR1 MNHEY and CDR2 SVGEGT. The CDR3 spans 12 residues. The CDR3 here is CASSEMAGELFF. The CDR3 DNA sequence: TGTGCCAGTTCCGAGATGGCCGGGGAGCTGTTTTTT.

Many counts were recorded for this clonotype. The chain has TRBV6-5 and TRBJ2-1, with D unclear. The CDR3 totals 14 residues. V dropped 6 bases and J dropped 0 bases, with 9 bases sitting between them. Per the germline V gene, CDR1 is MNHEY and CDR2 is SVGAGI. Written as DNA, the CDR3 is TGTGCCAGCAGCTTGAGGCCCTCCTACAATGAGCAGTTCTTC. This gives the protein CASSLRPSYNEQFF.

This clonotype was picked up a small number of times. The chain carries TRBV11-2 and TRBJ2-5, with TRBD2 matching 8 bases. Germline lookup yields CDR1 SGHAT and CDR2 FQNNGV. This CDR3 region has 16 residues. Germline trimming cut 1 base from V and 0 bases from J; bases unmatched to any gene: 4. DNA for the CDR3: TGTGCCAGCAGCTTAGCTAGCGGGCTGTACCAAGAGACCCAGTACTTC. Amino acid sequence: CASSLASGLYQETQYF.

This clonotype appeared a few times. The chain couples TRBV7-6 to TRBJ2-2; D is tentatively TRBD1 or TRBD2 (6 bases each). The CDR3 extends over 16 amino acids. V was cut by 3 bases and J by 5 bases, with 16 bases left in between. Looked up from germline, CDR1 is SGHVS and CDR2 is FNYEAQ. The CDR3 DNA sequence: TGTGCCAGCAGCTTTCCAGGGGACTCCGGGACCGGGGAGCTGTTTTTT. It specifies CASSFPGDSGTGELFF.

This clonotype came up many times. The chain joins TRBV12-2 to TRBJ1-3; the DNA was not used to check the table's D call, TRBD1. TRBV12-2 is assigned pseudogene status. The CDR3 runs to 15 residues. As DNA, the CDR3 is TGTGCAAGTCGCTCTCCAGGGACAGGAGAAAACACCATATATTTT. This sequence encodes CASRSPGTGENTIYF.

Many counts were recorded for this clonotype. CDR3 amino acids: CASSFSGQGPDTQYF. The CDR3 DNA reads TGTGCCAGCAGCTTTTCGGGACAGGGCCCCGATACGCAGTATTTT. The V and J genes are TRBV13 and TRBJ2-3; 9 positions agree with TRBD1. J gave up 6 bases and V 3 bases, and 7 bases lay outside the gene matches. This CDR3 is built from 15 residues. Per the germline V gene, CDR1 is PRHDT and CDR2 is FYEKMQ (reference sequence).

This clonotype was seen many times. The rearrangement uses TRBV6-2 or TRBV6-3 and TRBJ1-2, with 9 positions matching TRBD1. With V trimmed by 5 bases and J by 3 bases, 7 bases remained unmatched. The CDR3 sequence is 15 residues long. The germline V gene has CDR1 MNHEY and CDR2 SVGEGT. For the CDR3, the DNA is TGTGCCAGCAGTAACCGGGACAGGGCCGACTATGGCTACACCTTC. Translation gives CASSNRDRADYGYTF.

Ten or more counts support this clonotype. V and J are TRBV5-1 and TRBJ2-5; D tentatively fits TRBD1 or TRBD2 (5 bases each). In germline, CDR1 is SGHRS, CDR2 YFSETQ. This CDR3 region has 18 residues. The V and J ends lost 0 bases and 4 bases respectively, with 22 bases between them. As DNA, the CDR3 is TGCGCCAGCAGCTTGGGAAGCGCAGGGACCATAGGCGGAGAGACCCAGTACTTC. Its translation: CASSLGSAGTIGGETQYF.

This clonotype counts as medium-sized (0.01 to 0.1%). CDR3 bases: TGTGCCAGCAGTTATGGTTTGCTAGCGGGAGGTGGTGAGCAGTTCTTC. Its protein product is CASSYGLLAGGGEQFF. V and J are TRBV6-5 and TRBJ2-1; 11 bases map to TRBD2. The CDR3 consists of 16 residues. Germline CDR1 MNHEY, CDR2 SVGAGI. V shed 3 bases and J 9 bases; nucleotides not matched to a gene: 10.

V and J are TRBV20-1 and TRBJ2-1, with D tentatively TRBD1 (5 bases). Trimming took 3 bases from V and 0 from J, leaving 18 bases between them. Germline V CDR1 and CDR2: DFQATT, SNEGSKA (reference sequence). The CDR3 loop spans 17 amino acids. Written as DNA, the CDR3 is TGCAGTGCTAGTCTTAGGGGCCCCCGAAGCTCCTACAATGAGCAGTTCTTC. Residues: CSASLRGPRSSYNEQFF.

For the CDR3, the DNA is TGTGCCAGCTCACCAGGGGGCGAGACCCAGTACTTC. Its translation: CASSPGGETQYF. V gene TRBV18 combines with J gene TRBJ2-5, with D perhaps matching TRBD1 (6 bases). CDR3 length: 12 amino acids. V lost 2 bases, J lost 5 bases, and 6 bases lay in between. CDR1 and CDR2 (germline): KGHSH, LQKENI.

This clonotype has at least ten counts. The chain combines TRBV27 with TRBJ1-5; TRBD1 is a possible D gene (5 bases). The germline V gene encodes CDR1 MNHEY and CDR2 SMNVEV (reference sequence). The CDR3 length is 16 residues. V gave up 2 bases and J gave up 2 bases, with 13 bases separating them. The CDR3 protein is CASSLKGPYGNQPQHF. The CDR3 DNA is TGTGCCAGCAGTTTAAAGGGGCCATATGGCAATCAGCCCCAGCATTTT.

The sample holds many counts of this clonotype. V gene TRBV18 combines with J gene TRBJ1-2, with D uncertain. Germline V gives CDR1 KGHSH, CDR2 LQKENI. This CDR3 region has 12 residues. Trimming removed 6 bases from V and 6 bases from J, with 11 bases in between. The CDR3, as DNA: TGTGCCAGCTCGGAGGTTGGCGATGGCTACACCTTC. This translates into CASSEVGDGYTF.

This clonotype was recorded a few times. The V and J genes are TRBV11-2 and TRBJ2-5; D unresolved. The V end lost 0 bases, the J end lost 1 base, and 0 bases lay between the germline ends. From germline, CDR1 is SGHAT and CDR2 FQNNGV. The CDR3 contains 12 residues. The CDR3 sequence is CASSLDQETQYF. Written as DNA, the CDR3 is TGTGCCAGCAGCTTAGACCAAGAGACCCAGTACTTC.

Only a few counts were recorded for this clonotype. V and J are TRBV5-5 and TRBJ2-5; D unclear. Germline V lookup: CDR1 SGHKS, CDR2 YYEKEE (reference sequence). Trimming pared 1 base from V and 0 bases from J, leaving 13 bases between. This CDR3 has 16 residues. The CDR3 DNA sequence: TGTGCCAGCAGCTTGTCCGGCCTAAGTTACCAAGAGACCCAGTACTTC. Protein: CASSLSGLSYQETQYF.

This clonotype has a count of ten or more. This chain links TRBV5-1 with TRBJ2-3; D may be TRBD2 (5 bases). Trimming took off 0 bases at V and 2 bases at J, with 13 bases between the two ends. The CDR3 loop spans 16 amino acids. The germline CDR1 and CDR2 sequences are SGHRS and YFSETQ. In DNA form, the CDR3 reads TGCGCCAGCAGCTTGGAAACGGCGGGTTCCACAGATACGCAGTATTTT. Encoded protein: CASSLETAGSTDTQYF. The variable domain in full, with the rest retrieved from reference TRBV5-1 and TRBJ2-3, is KAGVTQTPRYLIKTRGQQVTLSCSPISGHRSVSWYQQTPGQGLQFLFEYFSETQRNKGNFPGRFSGRQFSNSRSEMNVSTLELGDSALYLCASSLETAGSTDTQYFGPGTRLTVL.

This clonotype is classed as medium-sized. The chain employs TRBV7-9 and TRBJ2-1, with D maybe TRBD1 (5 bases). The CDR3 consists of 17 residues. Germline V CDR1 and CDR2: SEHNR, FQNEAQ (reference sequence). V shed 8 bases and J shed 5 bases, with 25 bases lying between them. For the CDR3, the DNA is TGTGCCAGCCGCCCTACTTACATAGCCAACAGGCACAATGAGCAGTTCTTC. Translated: CASRPTYIANRHNEQFF.

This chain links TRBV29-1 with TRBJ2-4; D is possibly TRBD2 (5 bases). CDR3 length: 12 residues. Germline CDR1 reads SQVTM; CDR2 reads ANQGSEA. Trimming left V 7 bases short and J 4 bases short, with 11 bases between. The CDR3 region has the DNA TGCAGCGCCGAGGGCAGAAAAAACATTCAGTACTTC. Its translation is CSAEGRKNIQYF.

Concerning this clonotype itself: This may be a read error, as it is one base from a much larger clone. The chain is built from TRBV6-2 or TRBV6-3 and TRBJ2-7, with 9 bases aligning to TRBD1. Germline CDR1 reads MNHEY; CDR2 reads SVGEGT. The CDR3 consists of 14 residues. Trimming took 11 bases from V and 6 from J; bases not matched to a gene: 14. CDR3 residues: CACTGWTGAPEQYF. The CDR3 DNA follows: TGTGCCTGCACCGGATGGACAGGGGCCCCCGAGCAGTACTTC.

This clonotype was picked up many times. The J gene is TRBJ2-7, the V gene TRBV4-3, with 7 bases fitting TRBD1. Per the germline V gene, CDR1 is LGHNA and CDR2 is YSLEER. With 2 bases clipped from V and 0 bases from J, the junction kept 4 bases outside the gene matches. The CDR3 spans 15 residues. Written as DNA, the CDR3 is TGCGCCAGCAGCCAAACAGGGGCGAGCTCCTACGAGCAGTACTTC. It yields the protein CASSQTGASSYEQYF.

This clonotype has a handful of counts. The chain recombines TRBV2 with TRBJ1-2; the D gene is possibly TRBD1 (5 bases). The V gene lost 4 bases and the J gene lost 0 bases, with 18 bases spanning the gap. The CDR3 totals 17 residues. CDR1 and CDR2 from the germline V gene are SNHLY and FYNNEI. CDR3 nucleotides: TGTGCCAGCAGTGGCCCAGCCGGGACGGGAGCTAACTATGGCTACACCTTC. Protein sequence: CASSGPAGTGANYGYTF.

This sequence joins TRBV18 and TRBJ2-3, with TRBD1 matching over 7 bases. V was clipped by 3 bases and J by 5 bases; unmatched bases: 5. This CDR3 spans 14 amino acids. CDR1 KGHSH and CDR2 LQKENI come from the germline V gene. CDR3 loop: CASSPNNRGDTQYF. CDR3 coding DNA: TGTGCCAGCTCACCTAATAACAGGGGAGATACGCAGTATTTT.